This T cell receptor beta chain was sequenced in a study of blood T cell repertoires in COVID-19. Clones were read by immunoSEQ multiplex PCR, and TCRdb kept only the in-frame ones, dropping some. Here the sample spans hundreds of thousands of clones, over 85% being singletons. Clinical histories supplied by participants themselves formed the basis of cohort assignment. The V segment lost 5 bases and the J segment 3 bases; nucleotides outside the gene matches: 6. CDR3 size: 15 residues. Germline CDR1 is MRHNA and CDR2 is SNTAGT. The sequenced material came from PBMCs or T cells enriched from blood (not recorded which). This clonotype was sampled from a woman in her thirties who had recovered from COVID-19. The gene calls are TRBV6-4 and TRBJ2-3; TRBD2 matches at 9 bases. The CDR3: CASSRLAEGTDTQYF. As DNA, the CDR3 is TGTGCCAGCAGTCGACTAGCGGAGGGAACAGATACGCAGTATTTT.